Listed below are T cell receptor beta chains from one sample, sequenced in a study of T-cell memory formation after mild COVID-19. TCRdb reanalysed the 5' RACE reads using MiXCR and keeps one entry per CDR3 protein. Of about 440,000 distinct CDR3 sequences in the sample, approximately 20% were seen once. The sequenced sample consisted of PBMCs or a T cell subset sorted from them (not recorded which). The receptors were gathered from an adult woman who had mild COVID-19 (a few samples of this study predate the infection). Cell type and time point are not known. Both conserved end residues are part of each CDR3. The D gene is left open where the match is weak. Expanded clones get a size class; other rows say once, few or many, or leave the size out.

V gene	D gene	clone size	J gene	CDR3 DNA	CDR3 protein
TRBV11-2	-	-	TRBJ2-1	TGTGCCAGCAGCTCTCACAGGGACAATGAGCAGTTCTTC	CASSSHRDNEQFF
TRBV24-1	TRBD2	-	TRBJ2-3	TGTGCCACCAGTGACCAATCCCCTAGCGGAGCCACAGATACGCAGTATTTT	CATSDQSPSGATDTQYF
TRBV5-1	TRBD1	few	TRBJ1-2	TGCGCCAGCAGCCCTCGGGACAGGGGGCCCACTAACTATGGCTACACCTTC	CASSPRDRGPTNYGYTF
TRBV7-9	-	-	TRBJ1-2	TGTGCCAGCACCCTAAGCCGGGCAGCCAAAAACGGCTACACCTTC	CASTLSRAAKNGYTF
TRBV27	-	-	TRBJ2-5	TGTGCCAGCAGTTCGGGGGACTTCAACGGGGAGACCCAGTACTTC	CASSSGDFNGETQYF
TRBV6-1	-	-	TRBJ1-5	TGTGCCAGCAGTGAACAAGTGGATCAGCCCCAGCATTTT	CASSEQVDQPQHF
TRBV7-7	-	few	TRBJ2-5	TGTGCCAGCAGCCTTACTGACAGCCGAATGGAGACCCAGTACTTC	CASSLTDSRMETQYF
TRBV20-1	-	-	TRBJ2-7	TGCAGTGCTACGGACTATAGGAGCTCCTACGAGCAGTACTTC	CSATDYRSSYEQYF
TRBV7-9	-	-	TRBJ1-5	TGTGCCAGCAGCCTCAGGGGAGCAAGGATTATAGACAATCAGCCCCAGCATTTT	CASSLRGARIIDNQPQHF
TRBV29-1	TRBD1	many	TRBJ2-5	TGCAGCGTTGACAGGGGGCAAGAGACCCAGTACTTC	CSVDRGQETQYF
TRBV15	TRBD1	few	TRBJ2-2	TGTGCCACCAGCCTCATGGGGACAGGGGGCGCGGTAAACACCGGGGAGCTGTTTTTT	CATSLMGTGGAVNTGELFF
TRBV15	TRBD1	-	TRBJ1-6	TGTGCCACCAGCAGTAGGACAGGGGGAAATTCACCCCTCCACTTT	CATSSRTGGNSPLHF
TRBV7-9	TRBD2	-	TRBJ2-3	TGTGCCAGCAGCTCCCGCGGGGGGAGGAGCACAGATACGCAGTATTTT	CASSSRGGRSTDTQYF
TRBV7-8	-	few	TRBJ1-1	TGTGCCAGCAGCTTATATTATCGGGGCGCGGACACTGAAGCTTTCTTT	CASSLYYRGADTEAFF
TRBV15	-	-	TRBJ2-2	TGTGCCACCAGCAGCCTACAGAGCACCGGGGAGCTGTTTTTT	CATSSLQSTGELFF
TRBV7-6	-	once	TRBJ2-5	TGTGCCAGCAGCTTAGCACGGGACAAAGAGACCCAGTACTTC	CASSLARDKETQYF
TRBV7-2	-	few	TRBJ1-2	TGTGCCAGCAGCCTCTCGGCCTTAAAGGGCTATGGCTACACCTTC	CASSLSALKGYGYTF
TRBV29-1	TRBD1	-	TRBJ2-7	TGCAGCGTCACAACCCGGACAGGGTCCCCCTACGAGCAGTACTTC	CSVTTRTGSPYEQYF
TRBV19	-	few	TRBJ1-5	TGTGCCAGCAAAATCATCCACCCCCCAGGGTATCATCAGCCCCAGCATTTT	CASKIIHPPGYHQPQHF
TRBV4-1	-	-	TRBJ1-2	TGCGCCAGCAGCCGTATCGGGACTCCAGACCCCGGGTATGGCTACACCTTC	CASSRIGTPDPGYGYTF
TRBV30	TRBD2	-	TRBJ2-2	TGTGCCTGGAGCTTGGGACTAGCTTCGAACACCGGGGAGCTGTTTTTT	CAWSLGLASNTGELFF
TRBV9	-	-	TRBJ2-2	TGTGCCAGCAGCGTAGCAGGTGGCCCGGAGGGAACCGGGGAGCTGTTTTTT	CASSVAGGPEGTGELFF
TRBV10-3	-	-	TRBJ2-7	TGTGCCATCAGTGAGGGGGGACCTTACGAGCAGTACTTC	CAISEGGPYEQYF
TRBV30	TRBD2	many	TRBJ2-2	TGTGCCTGGAGTGGACTAGCGGGAGGTCGGAACACCGGGGAGCTGTTTTTT	CAWSGLAGGRNTGELFF
TRBV20-1	-	-	TRBJ1-6	TGCAGTGCTAGAGCGTCGGGGGGCTATAATTCACCCCTCCACTTT	CSARASGGYNSPLHF
TRBV6-5	-	few	TRBJ1-2	TGTGCCAGCTGGGACAACTATGGCTACACCTTC	CASWDNYGYTF
TRBV20-1	TRBD1	-	TRBJ1-5	TGCAGTGCCGGGACAGGGGAACAGCCCCAGCATTTT	CSAGTGEQPQHF
TRBV6-6	-	few	TRBJ1-4	TGTGCCAGCAGTCAGACAGCAACTAATGAAAAACTGTTTTTT	CASSQTATNEKLFF
TRBV5-6	-	few	TRBJ2-1	TGTGCCAGCAACGGGCAGCCCCTGGTTGGCGTGTACAATGAGCAGTTCTTC	CASNGQPLVGVYNEQFF
TRBV7-2	-	-	TRBJ2-3	TGTGCCAGCAGCTACGGACCCGTGGATACGCAGTATTTT	CASSYGPVDTQYF
TRBV12-3/TRBV12-4	-	-	TRBJ2-1	TGTGCCAGCAGTTTAGCCTTAGTCTCGCCCCGTGGGCAGTTCTTC	CASSLALVSPRGQFF
TRBV29-1	-	many	TRBJ1-2	TGCAGCGTTCTCGGGGGGGAAGTGGATGGCTACACCTTC	CSVLGGEVDGYTF
TRBV7-9	-	few	TRBJ2-7	TGTGCCAGCAGCTCCCACGGAGGGGTCGTCACAGGGCCTTCATACGAGCAGTACTTC	CASSSHGGVVTGPSYEQYF
TRBV7-3	-	few	TRBJ2-7	TGTGCCAGCATCCACCCTTCTTACGAGCAGTACTTC	CASIHPSYEQYF
TRBV5-6	-	-	TRBJ1-1	TGTGCCAGCCGGTATCTTCAGGCTACTGAAGCTTTCTTT	CASRYLQATEAFF
TRBV7-8	-	few	TRBJ2-3	TGTGCCAGCAGCTTAGCGGTGGGGCCAGATACGCAGTATTTT	CASSLAVGPDTQYF
TRBV9	-	few	TRBJ2-2	TGTGCCAGCAGCGTAGCACTAGCGAACACCGGGGAGCTGTTTTTT	CASSVALANTGELFF
TRBV14	-	few	TRBJ2-1	TGTGCCAGCAGCCAGGTCTTTGGTGAGCAGTTCTTC	CASSQVFGEQFF
TRBV27	-	-	TRBJ2-7	TGTGCCAGCAGTCCAGGGACTTGGCGGTTATCCTACGAGCAGTACTTC	CASSPGTWRLSYEQYF
TRBV29-1	-	-	TRBJ1-3	TGCAGCGTTGCCATCTCTGGAAACACCATATATTTT	CSVAISGNTIYF
TRBV7-3	TRBD1	few	TRBJ2-7	TGTGCCAGCAGCGTAGCCGGGACAGACGAGCAGTACTTC	CASSVAGTDEQYF
TRBV2	TRBD1	-	TRBJ2-5	TGTGCCAGCAGGGGACAGGGTAGGGAGACCCAGTACTTC	CASRGQGRETQYF
TRBV28	TRBD2	few	TRBJ2-5	TGTGCCAGCAGGACTAGCGGGCATCAAGAGACCCAGTACTTC	CASRTSGHQETQYF
TRBV11-2	-	few	TRBJ2-1	TGTGCCAGCACCCTCTCTAGGGCAGGTAATGAGCAGTTCTTC	CASTLSRAGNEQFF
TRBV19	TRBD2	many	TRBJ2-1	TGTGCCAGTAGTAGCGGGGGAGATTACAATGAGCAGTTCTTC	CASSSGGDYNEQFF
TRBV5-1	TRBD2	-	TRBJ2-3	TGCGCCAGCAGCGGGGGACTAGCGGGGCCCACAGATACGCAGTATTTT	CASSGGLAGPTDTQYF
TRBV7-2	TRBD2	few	TRBJ2-1	TGTGCCAGCAGCGCCGCTAGCGGGAGGTTTGAGCAGTTCTTC	CASSAASGRFEQFF
TRBV4-2	-	many	TRBJ2-7	TGTGCCAGCAGCCAAGATCGTCCCTCCCAGTCACCATACTCCGAGCAGTACTTC	CASSQDRPSQSPYSEQYF